Listed here are 27 T cell receptor beta chains from one sample, sequenced in a study of blood T cell repertoires in COVID-19 (TCRdb year 2020). The library was produced with the immunoSEQ multiplex PCR assay. Held by TCRdb, this immuneACCESS table contains in-frame sequences only and omits some clones. Under half of the omission traces to an unresolved V gene where checked; the cause of the rest is unknown. In all, the sample holds 350,000 to 450,000 clones, and under 90% of those were seen once. The ten top clones hold about 1.8% of the sample. What was sequenced was PBMCs or T cells enriched from blood (not recorded which). Receptors originate from a woman aged 30 to 39 who had recovered from COVID-19.

This chain uses TRBV19 with TRBJ2-7; 8 bases map to TRBD1. Losses at the gene ends were 5 bases for V and 3 bases for J; bases not matched to a gene: 6. Germline V gene lookup returns CDR1 LNHDA and CDR2 SQIVND (reference sequence). The CDR3 sequence is 14 residues long. The CDR3 DNA is TGTGCCAGTAGTTCCGGGACAGGCCTCTACGAGCAGTACTTC. Residues: CASSSGTGLYEQYF.

In this sample, this clone turned up a few times. The V and J genes are TRBV18 and TRBJ1-5; 7 bases are a match to TRBD1. This CDR3 region has 15 residues. Germline loops: CDR1 KGHSH, CDR2 LQKENI. Trimming at V came to 5 bases and at J to 0 bases, leaving 4 bases not matched to a gene. CDR3 nucleotide sequence: TGTGCCAGCTCAACGACAGGGAGTAGCAATCAGCCCCAGCATTTT. It is translated as CASSTTGSSNQPQHF.

CDR3 sequence: CASSLASVYGYTF. The CDR3 DNA reads TGTGCCAGCAGTTTAGCGAGTGTCTATGGCTACACCTTC. The chain is built from TRBV12-3 or TRBV12-4 and TRBJ1-2, with D unclear. The CDR3 length is 13 residues. The V end was cut by 0 bases, the J end by 4 bases, with 6 bases between.

The chain uses TRBV6-5 and TRBJ1-2, with TRBD1 matching over 9 bases. V was clipped by 5 bases and J by 7 bases; unmatched bases: 8. Germline CDR1 is MNHEY and CDR2 is SVGAGI. The CDR3 loop spans 14 amino acids. The CDR3 DNA reads TGTGCCAGCAGTCGGGACAGGGATTTCTCTGGCTACACCTTC. This sequence encodes CASSRDRDFSGYTF.

V and J are TRBV7-2 and TRBJ1-2; TRBD1 matches 7 bases. Per germline, CDR1 SGHTA and CDR2 FQGNSA. This CDR3 spans 14 amino acids. The V segment lost 5 bases and the J segment 6 bases; nucleotides outside the gene matches: 9. This chain's CDR3 is CASSTRQGKNGYTF. DNA for the CDR3: TGTGCCAGCAGCACAAGACAGGGAAAGAATGGCTACACCTTC.

DNA for the CDR3: TGTGCCAGCAGCCCCGGCAGGTCGTTCACTGAAGCTTTCTTT. The encoded protein is CASSPGRSFTEAFF. This rearrangement joins TRBV9 to TRBJ1-1, with no clear D. V was shortened by 4 bases and J by 4 bases, with 14 bases between the two germline ends. The V gene's germline CDR1 is SGDLS and CDR2 YYNGEE. CDR3 length equals 14 residues.

The chain has TRBV27 and TRBJ1-2; 9 bases map to TRBD1. Germline-derived CDR1 and CDR2 are MNHEY and SMNVEV (reference sequence). CDR3 size: 13 residues. Unmatched junction bases numbered 3, after V lost 6 bases and J lost 4 bases. In DNA, the CDR3 is TGTGCCAGCAGCTGGGACAGGGCCTATGGCTACACCTTC. Translated: CASSWDRAYGYTF.

The chain recombines TRBV18 with TRBJ1-3; D gene ambiguous. The CDR3 loop spans 14 amino acids. Trimming took off 0 bases at V and 0 bases at J, with 3 bases between the two ends. Germline V gives CDR1 KGHSH, CDR2 LQKENI. The CDR3 spells CASSPPYSGNTIYF. For the CDR3, the DNA is TGTGCCAGCTCACCACCGTACTCTGGAAACACCATATATTTT.

The chain recombines TRBV11-1 with TRBJ1-3; D gene ambiguous. Trimming left V 3 bases short and J 4 bases short, with 16 bases between. The CDR3 contains 16 residues. The germline gives CDR1 SGHAT, CDR2 FQDESV (reference sequence). The DNA for the CDR3 is TGTGCCAGCAGCTTCGGGATACAAGATTCCGGAAACACCATATATTTT. Translated, it gives CASSFGIQDSGNTIYF.

This sequence joins TRBV4-1 and TRBJ1-1; perhaps TRBD1 as D (6 bases). In germline, CDR1 is MGHRA, CDR2 YSYEKL. The CDR3 length is 15 residues. Deletions cut 0 bases from V and 4 bases from J, with 12 bases between. CDR3 DNA sequence: TGCGCCAGCAGCCAAGATGGGGGCGCGGGCACTGAAGCTTTCTTT. Translation gives CASSQDGGAGTEAFF.

J is TRBJ2-4 and V is TRBV3-1 (or the pseudogene TRBV3-2); TRBD1 agrees at 7 bases. Trimming cost V 4 bases and J 8 bases; bases outside gene matches: 8. Germline CDR1 is LGHDT and CDR2 is YNNKEL (reference sequence). CDR3 length: 14 amino acids. DNA of the CDR3: TGTGCCAGCAGCCGTGGAAAGGGGGCACACATTCAGTACTTC. It yields the protein CASSRGKGAHIQYF.

The chain couples TRBV3-1 (or the pseudogene TRBV3-2) to TRBJ1-2; 7 positions match TRBD1. CDR3 length equals 15 residues. V lost 6 bases and J lost 8; bases outside the gene matches: 15. Germline V lookup: CDR1 LGHDT, CDR2 YNNKEL (reference sequence). CDR3 sequence reads: CASSQTFDRAGGYTF. Here the CDR3 DNA reads TGTGCCAGCAGTCAGACCTTTGACAGGGCTGGAGGCTACACCTTC.

The genes are TRBV7-3 and TRBJ2-7; 8 nucleotides line up with TRBD2. Germline assignment: CDR1 SGHTA and CDR2 FQGTGA. The J segment lost 2 bases and the V segment lost 1 base, leaving 4 bases of the junction unmatched. The length of the CDR3 is 15 residues. The CDR3 loop reads CASSLNGGDTYEQYF. CDR3 sequence (DNA): TGTGCCAGCAGCTTAAACGGGGGGGACACCTACGAGCAGTACTTC.

This chain uses TRBV30 with TRBJ1-3, with unresolved D. Looked up from germline, CDR1 is GTSNPN and CDR2 is SVGIG (reference sequence). The CDR3 covers 12 residues. V gave up 2 bases and J gave up 4 bases, with 6 bases separating them. This CDR3 reads CAWSPGGNTIYF. In nucleotides, the CDR3 is TGTGCCTGGAGTCCCGGGGGAAACACCATATATTTT.

This sequence joins TRBV18 and TRBJ1-1, with 9 nucleotides matching TRBD1. The CDR3 is made up of 18 amino acids. V shed 1 base and J 1 base; nucleotides not matched to a gene: 10. Germline V lookup: CDR1 KGHSH, CDR2 LQKENI. The CDR3 sequence is CASSPLTGGSYTNTEAFF. The CDR3 DNA is TGTGCCAGCTCACCACTTACAGGGGGCTCCTATACGAACACTGAAGCTTTCTTT.

The chain links TRBV4-2 to TRBJ2-7, with 11 positions matching TRBD2. In germline, CDR1 is LGHNA, CDR2 YNFKEQ. This CDR3 has 17 amino acids. With 0 bases clipped from V and 4 bases from J, the junction kept 8 bases outside the gene matches. Here the CDR3 DNA reads TGTGCCAGCAGCCAAGAGTGGCTAGCGGGGGGTAGGTACGAGCAGTACTTC. Amino acid sequence: CASSQEWLAGGRYEQYF.

In this sample, this clone turned up a few times. The CDR3 here is CELTGQGGHEQFF. CDR3 DNA sequence: TGCGAACTGACGGGACAGGGGGGGCATGAGCAGTTCTTC. This rearrangement joins TRBV4-3 to TRBJ2-1; 11 bases are shared with TRBD1. CDR3 length equals 13 residues. Germline CDR1 and CDR2: LGHNA and YSLEER.

With regard to this clone: Other DNA sequences in the same sample also yield this CDR3. J is TRBJ1-1 and V is TRBV12-3 or TRBV12-4; D gene unclear. The CDR3 spans 13 residues. The V gene lost 4 bases and the J gene lost 2 bases, with 8 bases spanning the gap. CDR3 DNA sequence: TGTGCCAGCAGTTCTGGGAGAAACACTGAAGCTTTCTTT. It specifies CASSSGRNTEAFF.

Notes on this clone: Other nucleotide sequences from this sample produce the same CDR3. V usage is TRBV19 and J usage is TRBJ2-1, with D tentatively TRBD2 (6 bases). V lost 2 bases and J 7 bases, leaving 6 bases between the germline ends. The V gene's germline CDR1 is LNHDA and CDR2 SQIVND (reference sequence). This CDR3 is 12 amino acids long. CDR3 residues: CASSIRGNEQFF. CDR3 in DNA: TGTGCCAGTAGTATACGGGGGAATGAGCAGTTCTTC.

The chain has TRBV27 and TRBJ1-5, with a tentative D call TRBD1 (6 bases). The V and J ends lost 6 bases and 0 bases respectively, with 12 bases between them. The CDR3 spans 15 residues. The V gene's germline CDR1 is MNHEY and CDR2 SMNVEV (reference sequence). This chain's CDR3 is CASSTGHYSNQPQHF. CDR3 DNA: TGTGCCAGCAGCACAGGGCATTATAGCAATCAGCCCCAGCATTTT.

The rearrangement links TRBV6-6 to TRBJ1-2; 7 bases are shared with TRBD1. CDR3 size: 11 residues. The germline V gene encodes CDR1 MNHNY and CDR2 SVGAGI (reference sequence). V was clipped by 6 bases and J by 10 bases; unmatched bases: 5. This CDR3 is CASRNRGTYTF. Here the CDR3 DNA reads TGTGCCAGCAGGAACAGGGGAACCTACACCTTC.

Only a few counts were recorded for this clone. This chain links TRBV5-1 with TRBJ2-7; D might be TRBD1 (5 bases). Trimming removed 4 bases from V and 4 bases from J, with 12 bases in between. Per the germline V gene, CDR1 is SGHRS and CDR2 is YFSETQ. CDR3 length: 13 amino acids. The CDR3 coding sequence is TGCGCCAGCAGCCCTGAAACAGGTTACGAGCAGTACTTC. Translated: CASSPETGYEQYF.

The rearrangement links TRBV27 to TRBJ1-1; TRBD1 agrees at 9 bases. The CDR3 spans 17 residues. CDR1 and CDR2 from the germline V gene are MNHEY and SMNVEV (reference sequence). The trim removed 5 bases at V and 5 bases at J, leaving 15 bases unmatched. CDR3 bases: TGTGCCAGCAGTGATCCTCTTAGGGACAGGGTTTATACTGAAGCTTTCTTT. Encoded protein: CASSDPLRDRVYTEAFF.

V usage is TRBV5-1 and J usage is TRBJ1-2; a weak D match, TRBD1 (5 bases). With 1 base removed from V and 8 bases from J, the gap between germline ends came to 18 bases. The CDR3 extends over 15 amino acids. Per germline, CDR1 SGHRS and CDR2 YFSETQ. Here the CDR3 reads CASSLTRTIRNGYTF. The CDR3 bases are TGCGCCAGCAGCTTGACTCGGACAATAAGAAACGGCTACACCTTC.

CDR3 nucleotide sequence: TGTGCCAGCAGCATTAGCGGGGGGGCAGGAGAGACCCAGTACTTC. Protein product: CASSISGGAGETQYF. The gene calls are TRBV6-6 and TRBJ2-5; 11 bases fit TRBD2. The junction had 7 bases not matched to a gene; V was cut back by 6 bases and J by 4 bases. The CDR3 has 15 amino acids. CDR1 and CDR2 (germline): MNHNY, SVGAGI (reference sequence).

This chain uses TRBV12-5 with TRBJ1-1; TRBD1 matches at 7 bases. This CDR3 spans 14 amino acids. Germline CDR1 is LGHNT and CDR2 is FRNRAP. With V trimmed by 7 bases and J by 10 bases, 15 bases remained unmatched. CDR3 protein: CASAPGGLPETAFF. Written as DNA, the CDR3 is TGTGCTAGTGCTCCAGGGGGTCTACCCGAGACAGCTTTCTTT.

V gene TRBV28 combines with J gene TRBJ1-3; D is undetermined. Per the germline V gene, CDR1 is MDHEN and CDR2 is SYDVKM. The CDR3 totals 14 residues. V lost 11 bases and J lost 1, with 15 bases in between. CDR3 residues: CASYSLVSGNTIYF. CDR3 DNA: TGTGCCTCCTACTCCCTAGTTTCTGGAAACACCATATATTTT.